This TCR beta chain appears in the sequencing data of a study of T-cell reconstitution after alpha-beta-depleted transplantation in children. This sample's TCRbeta library carried unique molecular identifier barcodes. Each CDR3 protein is one row after TCRdb ran MiXCR on the PCR reads. The repertoire includes hundreds of thousands of distinct CDR3 sequences, about an eighth of them detected once, and over 2% sits in the top ten. The CDR3 spans 13 residues. The germline V gene has CDR1 DFQATT and CDR2 SNEGSKA (reference sequence). With 6 bases clipped from V and 4 bases from J, the junction kept 9 bases outside the gene matches. At least ten counts were recorded for this clonotype.

The chain employs TRBV20-1 and TRBJ2-7, with TRBD1 identical over 7 bases. The sequenced sample was PBMCs, mostly from graft donor cells, obtained 360 days after TCRalphabeta/CD19-depleted stem cell transplant. The TCR comes from a male patient between 10 and 17 years old who had a stem cell transplant for acute myeloid leukemia, so the T cells may come from the graft donor. The CDR3 DNA follows: TGCAGTGCCTCGACAGGGCTCAGGTACGAGCAGTACTTC. Its translation: CSASTGLRYEQYF.